The 16 T cell receptor beta chains below all came from one sample that was sequenced in a study of blood T cells in healthy people across ages. A second PCR of 7 to 11 cycles used a sample-barcoded 5' primer and a J-beta primer mix. Each CDR3 protein is one row after TCRdb ran MiXCR on the 5' RACE reads. The data contain some 700,000 distinct CDR3 sequences, 22% of them singletons. Source material: blood. Receptors were obtained from a man between 65 and 80 years old in good health.

The chain joins TRBV7-9 to TRBJ2-1, with D perhaps matching TRBD2 (6 bases). Germline V gene sequence: CDR1 SEHNR, CDR2 FQNEAQ (reference sequence). Between the trimmed V and J ends, which lost 1 base and 1 base, there was a span of 11 bases. The CDR3 totals 16 residues. CDR3 nucleotides: TGTGCCAGCAGCTTAGTCGGGGGTTGTTCCTACAATGAGCAGTTCTTC. This translates into CASSLVGGCSYNEQFF.

This clonotype was seen more than once but under ten times. V gene TRBV6-1 combines with J gene TRBJ2-7, with TRBD2 matching 11 bases. Germline CDR1 and CDR2: MNHNS and SASEGT. The CDR3 has 13 amino acids. The V and J ends lost 10 bases and 3 bases, in that order; junction bases with no gene match: 5. The CDR3 region has the DNA TGTGCCATCAGGACTAGCGGGCTCTACGAGCAGTACGTC. Its translation is CAIRTSGLYEQYV.

The rearrangement joins TRBV29-1 to TRBJ1-2; possible D gene TRBD1, 5 bases. Per germline, CDR1 SQVTM and CDR2 ANQGSEA. CDR3 size: 10 residues. Deletions cut 7 bases from V and 7 bases from J, with 10 bases between. The CDR3 DNA reads TGCAGCGCCGGGGACCGTGGCTACACCTTC. It specifies CSAGDRGYTF.

The rearrangement joins TRBV6-5 to TRBJ1-2; D call uncertain. V lost 0 bases and J lost 1, with 18 bases in between. Germline CDR1 reads MNHEY; CDR2 reads SVGAGI. The CDR3 sequence is 18 residues long. The CDR3 region is CASSYSTDLSPLNYGYTF. In nucleotides, the CDR3 is TGTGCCAGCAGTTACTCGACGGACCTGTCGCCCCTTAACTATGGCTACACCTTC.

This clonotype appeared a few times. V gene TRBV28 combines with J gene TRBJ2-2; 7 nucleotides agree with TRBD2. V lost 5 bases and J lost 0; bases outside the gene matches: 6. The length of the CDR3 is 16 residues. Germline CDR1 and CDR2: MDHEN and SYDVKM. CDR3 loop: CASSEPSGTNTGELFF. DNA of the CDR3: TGTGCCAGCAGTGAGCCTAGCGGTACGAACACCGGGGAGCTGTTTTTT.

The chain employs TRBV6-1 and TRBJ2-3, with 15 nucleotides matching TRBD2. Trimming took 5 bases from V and 5 from J; bases not matched to a gene: 11. This CDR3 has 18 residues. Germline V lookup: CDR1 MNHNS, CDR2 SASEGT. CDR3 sequence reads: CASSPTVGLAGGVDTQYF. CDR3 DNA: TGTGCCAGCAGTCCCACTGTGGGACTAGCGGGAGGTGTAGATACGCAGTATTTT.

A few counts support this clonotype. The gene calls are TRBV6-4 and TRBJ2-2, with 10 bases matching TRBD1. The CDR3 runs 14 residues. Germline lookup yields CDR1 MRHNA and CDR2 SNTAGT. J gave up 6 bases and V 2 bases, and 0 bases lay outside the gene matches. CDR3 in DNA: TGTGCCAGCAGTGACGGACAGGGGGCCGGGGAGCTGTTTTTT. Its translation: CASSDGQGAGELFF.

This clonotype has a handful of counts. The V gene is TRBV6-6, the J gene TRBJ1-6; D is possibly TRBD1 (6 bases). Trimming took 6 bases from V and 7 from J, leaving 13 bases between them. Germline V gives CDR1 MNHNY, CDR2 SVGAGI (reference sequence). The CDR3 consists of 14 residues. The DNA for the CDR3 is TGTGCCAGCAGGCTTACAGGGAACAATTCACCCCTCCACTTT. As protein: CASRLTGNNSPLHF.

This clonotype showed up just a few times. This chain links TRBV29-1 with TRBJ2-6; D gene ambiguous. Trimming pared 6 bases from V and 2 bases from J, leaving 8 bases between. Germline V gene data show CDR1 as SQVTM and CDR2 as ANQGSEA. This CDR3 is 13 amino acids long. The CDR3 coding sequence is TGCAGCGTCCAGGAGACTGGGGCCAACGTCCTGACTTTC. Translated, it gives CSVQETGANVLTF.

This clonotype has just a few counts. The V call is TRBV6-4, the J call TRBJ2-2; 7 bases are a match to TRBD2. Germline-derived CDR1 and CDR2 are MRHNA and SNTAGT. Losses at the gene ends were 9 bases for V and 1 base for J; bases not matched to a gene: 8. The CDR3 consists of 15 residues. The CDR3 DNA sequence: TGTGCCAGTTCTAAAACTAGCGAGAACACCGGGGAGCTGTTTTTT. Encoded protein: CASSKTSENTGELFF.

The chain has TRBV6-2 or TRBV6-3 and TRBJ2-3, with a tentative D call TRBD2 (6 bases). The CDR3 sequence is 14 residues long. V lost 2 bases and J 4 bases, leaving 10 bases between the germline ends. Germline V gene data show CDR1 as MNHEY and CDR2 as SVGEGT. The chain's CDR3 is CASSYVGEADTQYF. DNA of the CDR3: TGTGCCAGCAGTTACGTAGGGGAGGCAGATACGCAGTATTTT.

This clonotype has at least ten counts. The chain links TRBV6-6 to TRBJ1-1; the D gene is possibly TRBD1 (5 bases). V lost 6 bases to trimming and J lost 1 base, with 12 bases between them. The CDR3 sequence is 14 residues long. Germline values: CDR1 MNHNY, CDR2 SVGAGI (reference sequence). The CDR3 DNA sequence: TGTGCCAGCAGCGACAGAGGCGGGAACACTGAAGCTTTCTTT. Encoded protein: CASSDRGGNTEAFF.

This clonotype was recorded a few times. CDR3 in amino acids: CASSSGKVNEQFF. In DNA form, the CDR3 reads TGTGCCAGCAGCAGCGGGAAGGTCAATGAGCAGTTCTTC. V gene TRBV11-3 combines with J gene TRBJ2-7, with 7 bases that match TRBD2. The J call could be wrong; TRBJ2-1 is a better fit for the DNA end. The CDR3 loop spans 13 amino acids. CDR1 SGHNT and CDR2 YENEEA come from the germline V gene.

This clonotype was observed at least ten times. This chain links TRBV6-2 or TRBV6-3 with TRBJ1-4, with D unresolved. CDR1 is MNHEY, CDR2 SVGEGT, per germline. V was shortened by 6 bases and J by 4 bases, with 9 bases between the two germline ends. The CDR3 runs 13 residues. The CDR3 DNA reads as TGTGCCAGCAGCCCATGGATTAATGAAAAACTGTTTTTT. Translating it yields CASSPWINEKLFF.

This clonotype occurred a few times. V gene TRBV27 combines with J gene TRBJ2-6; the D is unclear. Trimming removed 3 bases at V and 0 bases at J, with 9 bases between. Germline V gene lookup returns CDR1 MNHEY and CDR2 SMNVEV (reference sequence). The CDR3 has 16 residues. CDR3 loop: CASSLVASSGANVLTF. The DNA of the CDR3 is TGTGCCAGCAGTTTGGTCGCGAGCTCTGGGGCCAACGTCCTGACTTTC.

This clonotype was found many times. The chain has TRBV3-1 and TRBJ2-3; D uncertain. This CDR3 spans 14 amino acids. V was cut by 0 bases and J by 4 bases, with 8 bases left in between. The germline CDR1 and CDR2 sequences are LGHDT and YNNKEL (reference sequence). The CDR3 is CASSQDPSSDTQYF. In nucleotides, the CDR3 is TGTGCCAGCAGCCAAGATCCCAGTTCAGATACGCAGTATTTT.